This TCR beta chain was sequenced during a study of cytomegalovirus exposure and HLA in healthy donors. Findings and caveats of the study: When analyzed later, a missense DCLRE1C variant was found to be linked to TCR beta V- and J-gene trimming.

Trimming stripped 7 bases from V and 2 bases from J, with 11 bases between. CDR1 is SEHNR and CDR2 is FQNEAQ in the germline V gene (reference sequence). This CDR3 contains 13 residues. The PCR ran on 60 Vbeta and 13 Jbeta primers. The assay was immunoSEQ multiplex PCR, and TCRdb's table has in-frame clones only and misses some. Counted here are 120,000 or so clones, approximately 81% occurring once; the ten biggest clones make up 3.5% to 4.5%. Only a few counts were recorded for this clone. Its antigen is unknown. The rearrangement joins TRBV7-9 to TRBJ2-5; unclear D gene. Material: PBMCs. The TCR was taken from a man between 18 and 35 years old in good health and CMV-seropositive. CDR3 region: CASTPVLQETQYF. CDR3 DNA: TGTGCCAGCACCCCCGTCCTACAAGAGACCCAGTACTTC.